One sample yielded the 3 T cell receptor beta chains listed below, sequenced in a study of T cell repertoires in cytomegalovirus infection. Using its own MiXCR run on the reads, TCRdb lists one record per CDR3 protein. Counted here are 150,000 to 200,000 distinct CDR3 sequences, approximately 15% occurring once; the ten biggest clones make up 20% to 30%. Material: PBMCs. Receptor source: a human donor in good health (CMV status not recorded). Some clones in this sample may be carry-over from other donors' samples.

V is TRBV5-6 and J is TRBJ2-3; D perhaps matches TRBD2 (5 bases). V was pared by 2 bases and J by 3 bases, with 7 bases between. Germline V gene data show CDR1 as SGHDT and CDR2 as YYEEEE. The CDR3 is 13 amino acids. The CDR3 DNA is TGTGCCAGCAGCTTCGGGAAGACAGATACGCAGTATTTT. Translated, it gives CASSFGKTDTQYF.

The chain uses TRBV29-1 and TRBJ2-5; D remains ambiguous. Trimming stripped 5 bases from V and 1 base from J, with 17 bases between. The CDR3 is 15 amino acids. Germline V lookup: CDR1 SQVTM, CDR2 ANQGSEA. The chain's CDR3 is CSVSRRGRFQETQYF. DNA for the CDR3: TGCAGCGTTTCCCGAAGAGGACGTTTCCAAGAGACCCAGTACTTC.

This clonotype was detected only a few times. V gene TRBV28 combines with J gene TRBJ2-7; 8 bases map to TRBD1. Germline loops: CDR1 MDHEN, CDR2 SYDVKM. V gave up 2 bases and J gave up 1 base; unmatched junction bases: 4. CDR3 length: 15 residues. CDR3 loop: CASSLLTGVSYEQYF. In DNA form, the CDR3 reads TGTGCCAGCAGTTTACTGACAGGGGTGTCCTACGAGCAGTACTTC.